This T cell receptor beta chain was identified during a study of T cells in Graves' hyperthyroidism and ophthalmopathy. Among ophthalmopathy patients, the Clinical Activity Score reached at least 3, the NOSPECS grade reached at least 4, and duration remained under 3 months. The study excluded patients with uncontrolled infection, other autoimmune disease, pregnancy or lactation. The CDR3 regions of TCR beta were amplified from RNA transcripts. A first-round RT-PCR of the TCR CDR3 used the HTBI primer set. TCRdb recomputed calls from the multiplex PCR reads with MiXCR, one row per CDR3 protein. This table holds more than 500,000 distinct CDR3 sequences, about 15% found once. This clonotype has a count of ten or more. Its antigen is unknown. Study conclusions and caveats: In blood, most of the thyroid clonotypes expanded above 0.001 were also present.

The CDR3 sequence is 14 residues long. After removal of 6 bases from V and 2 bases from J, the junction contained 7 bases not matched to a gene. Germline values: CDR1 SNHLY, CDR2 FYNNEI. This TCR derives from a woman in her forties with Graves' ophthalmopathy. This chain links TRBV2 with TRBJ2-7, with TRBD1 matching over 7 bases. Sequenced: blood. In nucleotides, the CDR3 is TGTGCCAGCAGGCCGGGACAGCTAGCCTACGAGCAGTACTTC. Protein: CASRPGQLAYEQYF. Full variable domain (rest looked up from reference TRBV2 and TRBJ2-7): EPEVTQTPSHQVTQMGQEVILRCVPISNHLYFYWYRQILGQKVEFLVSFYNNEISEKSEIFDDQFSVERPDGSNFTLKIRSTKLEDSAMYFCASRPGQLAYEQYFGPGTRLTVT.